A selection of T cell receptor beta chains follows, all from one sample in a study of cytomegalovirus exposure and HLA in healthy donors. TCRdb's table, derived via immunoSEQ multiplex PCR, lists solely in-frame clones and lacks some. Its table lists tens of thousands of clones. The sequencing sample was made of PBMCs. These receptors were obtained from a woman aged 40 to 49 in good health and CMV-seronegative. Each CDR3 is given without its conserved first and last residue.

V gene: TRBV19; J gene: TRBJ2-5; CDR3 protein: ASSSLAGGGETQY
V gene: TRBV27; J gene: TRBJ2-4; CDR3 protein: ASSEWSPLLAKNIQY
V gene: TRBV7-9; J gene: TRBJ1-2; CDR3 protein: ASSTRTGGYGYT
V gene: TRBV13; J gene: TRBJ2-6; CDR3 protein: ASSLEGGGATSGANVLT
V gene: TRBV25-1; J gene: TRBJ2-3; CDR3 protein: ASSVGVVQY
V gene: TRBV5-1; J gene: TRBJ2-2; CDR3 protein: ASSLGLAAGELF
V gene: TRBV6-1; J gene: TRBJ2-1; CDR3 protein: ASSTTSGRGNEQF
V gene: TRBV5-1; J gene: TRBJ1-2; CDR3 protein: ASSSDRRPYGYT
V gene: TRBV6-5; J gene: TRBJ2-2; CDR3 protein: ASSYLGGNSVGELF
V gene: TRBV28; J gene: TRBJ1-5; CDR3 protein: ASRPQGGNQPQH
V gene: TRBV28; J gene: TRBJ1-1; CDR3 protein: ASSSDTSTEAF
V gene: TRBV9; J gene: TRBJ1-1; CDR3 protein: ASSPRTGTANTEAF
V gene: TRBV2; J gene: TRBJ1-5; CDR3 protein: ASSGTARYQPQH
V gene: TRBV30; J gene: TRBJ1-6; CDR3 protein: AWSRGGPGDSPLH
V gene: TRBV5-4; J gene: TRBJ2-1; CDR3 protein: ASSLGDSRGNEQF
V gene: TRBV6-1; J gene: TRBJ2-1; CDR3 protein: ASSAHPGTSGGGHEQF
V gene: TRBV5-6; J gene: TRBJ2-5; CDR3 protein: ASSSHGGGETQY
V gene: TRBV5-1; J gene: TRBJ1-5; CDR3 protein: ASSLVGGANQPQH
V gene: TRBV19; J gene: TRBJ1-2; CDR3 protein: ASSIMGTTEANYGYT
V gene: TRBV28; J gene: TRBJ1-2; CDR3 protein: ASRLAPHDRAAGYT
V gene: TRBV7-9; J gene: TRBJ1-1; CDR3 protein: ASSLGNRVTEAF
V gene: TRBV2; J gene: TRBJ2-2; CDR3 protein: ASSDLGGGELF
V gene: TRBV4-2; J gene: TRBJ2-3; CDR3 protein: ASSQEGVEADTQY
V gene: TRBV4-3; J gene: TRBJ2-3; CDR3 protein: ASSRGGGTDTQY
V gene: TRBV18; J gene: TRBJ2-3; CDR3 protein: ASSLSTVSTDTQY
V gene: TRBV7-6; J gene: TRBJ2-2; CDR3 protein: ASSLETSGRAGGELF
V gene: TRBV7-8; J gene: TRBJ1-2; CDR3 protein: ASSLGFLDRDLGYT
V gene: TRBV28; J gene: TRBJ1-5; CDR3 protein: ASRPDREVQPQH
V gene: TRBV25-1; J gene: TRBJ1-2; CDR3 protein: ASSAGGNNYGYT
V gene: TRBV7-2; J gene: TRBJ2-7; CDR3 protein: ASSPQTGGYEQY
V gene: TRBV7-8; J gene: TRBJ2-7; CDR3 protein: ASGTSRSYEQY
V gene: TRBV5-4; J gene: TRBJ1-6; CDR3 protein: ASSLDSYNSPLH
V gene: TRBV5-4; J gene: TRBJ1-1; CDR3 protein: ASSFDRGRWMNTEAF
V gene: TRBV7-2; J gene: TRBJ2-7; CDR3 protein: ASSLALAGGYEQY
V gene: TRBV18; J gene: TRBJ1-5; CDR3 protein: ASSRNQGAGNQPQH
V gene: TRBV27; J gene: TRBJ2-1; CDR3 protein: ASSPLASGSANEQF